A single sample gave rise to the 21 T cell receptor beta chains below, sequenced in a study of blood T cells in healthy people across ages. Using a J-beta primer mix together with a sample-barcoded 5' primer, a second PCR was run for roughly 7 to 11 cycles. TCRdb re-analysed the 5' RACE reads in MiXCR, keeping a single row per CDR3 protein. The profile shows about 1.6 million distinct CDR3 sequences, about 31% of them singletons. The specimen sequenced was blood. The origin of the receptors is a woman aged 25 to 45 in good health.

V gene TRBV5-1 combines with J gene TRBJ1-2; 7 bases line up with TRBD1. Trimming removed 4 bases from V and 5 bases from J; junction bases left unmatched: 11. The CDR3 covers 15 residues. Per the germline V gene, CDR1 is SGHRS and CDR2 is YFSETQ. CDR3: CASSIEGQTVYGYTF. The CDR3 DNA sequence: TGCGCCAGCAGCATTGAGGGACAGACCGTATATGGCTACACCTTC.

This clonotype has more than one count but fewer than ten. The gene calls are TRBV20-1 and TRBJ2-5; TRBD1 might be the D (5 bases). Trimming pared 5 bases from V and 4 bases from J, leaving 14 bases between. In germline, CDR1 is DFQATT, CDR2 SNEGSKA (reference sequence). The CDR3 consists of 13 residues. Here the CDR3 reads CSASSTARETQYF. CDR3 in DNA: TGCAGTGCTTCCTCGACAGCCCGAGAGACCCAGTACTTC.

This clonotype was detected only a few times. The junction departs from germline at one end; a sequencing error may be responsible. The V gene is TRBV7-9, the J gene TRBJ1-5; tentatively, D is TRBD1 (5 bases). This CDR3 is built from 15 residues. CDR1 is SEHNR and CDR2 is FQNEAQ in the germline V gene (reference sequence). CDR3 amino acids: CASSSSTVSSQPQHF. For the CDR3, the DNA is TGTGCCAGCAGCTCCTCGACAGTTAGCAGTCAGCCCCAGCATTTT.

CDR3 DNA sequence: TGTGCCAGCAGTGAATCGCCAGGACCTTGGAGCGAGCAGTACTTC. It yields the protein CASSESPGPWSEQYF. V is TRBV6-1 and J is TRBJ2-5; no firm D call. The DNA matches TRBJ2-7 better at its end, which makes the J call doubtful. In germline, CDR1 is MNHNS, CDR2 SASEGT. The CDR3 runs to 15 residues.

There are a few counts of this clonotype. The chain employs TRBV4-1 and TRBJ2-1; maybe TRBD2 (6 bases). The V end was cut by 0 bases, the J end by 6 bases, with 15 bases between. This CDR3 region has 16 residues. In germline, CDR1 is MGHRA, CDR2 YSYEKL. The CDR3: CASSQDPTRSCNEQFF. CDR3 in DNA: TGCGCCAGCAGCCAAGATCCGACTAGGTCTTGCAATGAGCAGTTCTTC.

This clonotype was detected many times. The J gene is TRBJ2-3, the V gene TRBV29-1; 9 nucleotides align to TRBD2. This CDR3 region has 13 residues. CDR1 SQVTM and CDR2 ANQGSEA come from the germline V gene. V gave up 4 bases and J gave up 6 bases; unmatched junction bases: 5. CDR3 amino acids: CSVVGLAADTQYF. In DNA form, the CDR3 reads TGCAGCGTTGTGGGACTAGCAGCCGATACGCAGTATTTT.

This clonotype was counted many times. The chain recombines TRBV12-3 or TRBV12-4 with TRBJ2-7; no reliable D call. This CDR3 has 13 residues. V lost 5 bases, J lost 2 bases, and 10 bases lay in between. The CDR3 spells CASSSVGTYEQYF. As DNA, the CDR3 is TGTGCCAGCAGTAGCGTCGGCACCTACGAGCAGTACTTC.

The rearrangement joins TRBV5-6 to TRBJ2-5; D possibly corresponds to TRBD1 (6 bases). Germline CDR1 and CDR2: SGHDT and YYEEEE. The V gene lost 4 bases and the J gene lost 4 bases, with 17 bases spanning the gap. The length of the CDR3 is 15 residues. CDR3 loop: CASSTRTGTRETQYF. In nucleotides, the CDR3 is TGTGCCAGCAGCACCCGAACAGGGACGAGAGAGACCCAGTACTTC.

The chain carries TRBV5-1 and TRBJ1-2; possible D gene TRBD1, 6 bases. This CDR3 has 13 amino acids. Germline V CDR1 and CDR2: SGHRS, YFSETQ. The V end was cut by 0 bases, the J end by 6 bases, with 9 bases between. CDR3 in DNA: TGCGCCAGCAGCTTGGGGGACAAAAATGGCTACACCTTC. Translation: CASSLGDKNGYTF.

This clonotype occurred a few times. The genes are TRBV27 and TRBJ2-7, with 7 bases matching TRBD2. V lost 6 bases and J lost 3; bases outside the gene matches: 11. Germline CDR1 reads MNHEY; CDR2 reads SMNVEV (reference sequence). The CDR3 totals 15 residues. The CDR3, as DNA: TGTGCCAGCAGGGATGTAAGGGAGGGGAGCTACGAGCAGTACTTC. This sequence encodes CASRDVREGSYEQYF.

Concerning this clonotype: A much larger clone lies a single base off, so this may be a read error. The genes are TRBV7-2 and TRBJ2-1, with D perhaps TRBD2 (5 bases). This CDR3 has 13 residues. Trimming stripped 6 bases from V and 8 bases from J, with 14 bases between. CDR1 and CDR2 (germline): SGHTA, FQGNSA. DNA of the CDR3: TGTGCCAGCAGGCGAACTAGTTTTGATGAGCAGTTCTTC. Encoded protein: CASRRTSFDEQFF.

The chain joins TRBV12-3 or TRBV12-4 to TRBJ2-1; 7 bases agree with TRBD1. Trimming removed 5 bases from V and 0 bases from J; junction bases left unmatched: 10. The CDR3 loop spans 17 amino acids. The CDR3 sequence: CASSGGIGGSSYNEQFF. The CDR3 DNA sequence: TGTGCCAGCAGTGGAGGTATAGGGGGCAGCTCCTACAATGAGCAGTTCTTC.

The chain employs TRBV7-2 and TRBJ2-1, with unresolved D. The V gene lost 4 bases and the J gene lost 0 bases, with 16 bases spanning the gap. Per the germline V gene, CDR1 is SGHTA and CDR2 is FQGNSA. CDR3 length: 17 residues. CDR3 region: CASSSRVRMSSYNEQFF. DNA for the CDR3: TGTGCCAGCAGCTCCCGCGTGAGGATGTCCTCCTACAATGAGCAGTTCTTC. The full variable domain, rest sourced from reference TRBV7-2 and TRBJ2-1, is GAGVSQSPSNKVTEKGKDVELRCDPISGHTALYWYRQSLGQGLEFLIYFQGNSAPDKSGLPSDRFSAERTGGSVSTLTIQRTQQEDSAVYLCASSSRVRMSSYNEQFFGPGTRLTVL.

The J gene is TRBJ2-2, the V gene TRBV7-8, with no clear D. Trimming took off 5 bases at V and 6 bases at J, with 13 bases between the two ends. The CDR3 spans 14 residues. Germline V CDR1 and CDR2: SGHVS, FQNEAQ. In nucleotides, the CDR3 is TGTGCCAGCAGCCTCTCCGGCTGGGCCGGGGAGCTGTTTTTT. It codes for CASSLSGWAGELFF.

The rearrangement links TRBV7-9 to TRBJ2-1; 12 bases align to TRBD2. Germline CDR1 SEHNR, CDR2 FQNEAQ (reference sequence). This CDR3 region has 17 residues. V dropped 0 bases and J dropped 6; count of bases not matched to a gene: 6. The CDR3 sequence is CASSLALAGGPGNEQFF. DNA of the CDR3: TGTGCCAGCAGCTTAGCCCTAGCGGGGGGGCCGGGCAATGAGCAGTTCTTC. Combining the CDR3 with reference TRBV7-9 and TRBJ2-1 gives the whole variable domain DTGVSQNPRHKITKRGQNVTFRCDPISEHNRLYWYRQTLGQGPEFLTYFQNEAQLEKSRLLSDRFSAERPKGSFSTLEIQRTEQGDSAMYLCASSLALAGGPGNEQFFGPGTRLTVL.

This clonotype was recorded a few times. The chain links TRBV9 to TRBJ2-3, with D tentatively TRBD2 (7 bases). This CDR3 region has 17 residues. Trimming left V 0 bases short and J 0 bases short, with 14 bases between. Germline-derived CDR1 and CDR2 are SGDLS and YYNGEE. The CDR3 region has the DNA TGTGCCAGCAGCGTAGTAGCGACGGGGGGCAGCACAGATACGCAGTATTTT. Its protein product is CASSVVATGGSTDTQYF.

To note about this clonotype: A much more abundant neighbour one base away suggests this may be a read error. The genes are TRBV15 and TRBJ2-3; 7 bases fit TRBD2. The CDR3 extends over 17 amino acids. CDR1 and CDR2 from the germline V gene are LNHNV and YYDKDF (reference sequence). V lost 0 bases and J lost 4; bases outside the gene matches: 10. CDR3 loop: CATSRDELAEGADTQYF. The DNA for the CDR3 is TGTGCCACCAGCAGAGATGAGCTAGCGGAAGGTGCAGATACGCAGTATTTT.

V is TRBV9 and J is TRBJ2-2; 8 positions agree with TRBD1. Germline CDR1 is SGDLS and CDR2 is YYNGEE. The CDR3 extends over 15 amino acids. Losses at the gene ends were 6 bases for V and 5 bases for J; bases not matched to a gene: 9. CDR3 nucleotide sequence: TGTGCCAGCACCTTAGACAGGGGTCAAACCGGGGAGCTGTTTTTT. It codes for CASTLDRGQTGELFF.

The V and J genes are TRBV10-2 and TRBJ2-2, with unresolved D. V lost 10 bases and J 7 bases, leaving 13 bases between the germline ends. Germline V gene sequence: CDR1 WSHSY, CDR2 SAAADI. This CDR3 is built from 12 residues. This CDR3 reads CATQAEDGELFF. DNA for the CDR3: TGCGCCACCCAGGCGGAAGACGGGGAGCTGTTTTTT.

In this sample, this clonotype turned up a few times. The V and J genes are TRBV29-1 and TRBJ2-7, with D tentatively TRBD1 (6 bases). Germline V gene sequence: CDR1 SQVTM, CDR2 ANQGSEA. The CDR3 covers 15 residues. The V and J ends lost 6 bases and 0 bases respectively, with 18 bases between them. The CDR3 is CSVLGAPGNSYEQYF. Here the CDR3 DNA reads TGCAGCGTCCTGGGGGCTCCGGGGAACTCCTACGAGCAGTACTTC.

Only a few counts were recorded for this clonotype. The chain has TRBV20-1 and TRBJ2-5, with 8 nucleotides matching TRBD2. This CDR3 has 16 residues. Germline CDR1 and CDR2: DFQATT and SNEGSKA (reference sequence). The junction had 16 bases not matched to a gene; V was cut back by 5 bases and J by 5 bases. The CDR3 sequence is CSAPTNYGREVETQYF. The CDR3 nucleotides are TGCAGTGCTCCCACCAATTACGGGAGGGAGGTGGAGACCCAGTACTTC.